One and the same sample provided the 30 T cell receptor beta chains below, sequenced in a study of cytomegalovirus exposure and HLA in healthy donors. A multiplex PCR was run with 60 Vbeta primers and 13 Jbeta primers. This table comes from immunoSEQ multiplex PCR, and its TCRdb copy is limited to in-frame clones, with some not included. The sample includes under 200,000 clones. The sample comprised PBMCs. These receptors were obtained from a man between 25 and 39 years old in good health and CMV-seronegative.

The chain joins TRBV7-2 to TRBJ1-1; D is perhaps TRBD1 (5 bases). The ends were cut back, 6 bases at V and 0 bases at J, with 8 bases in the middle. CDR1 and CDR2 (germline): SGHTA, FQGNSA. The CDR3 is made up of 13 amino acids. The CDR3 DNA reads as TGTGCCAGCAGTGACAGCATGAACACTGAAGCTTTCTTT. It encodes CASSDSMNTEAFF.

The chain employs TRBV2 and TRBJ2-7; 7 bases fit TRBD1. The CDR3 covers 13 residues. Trimming removed 9 bases from V and 5 bases from J; junction bases left unmatched: 10. Germline-derived CDR1 and CDR2 are SNHLY and FYNNEI. In DNA, the CDR3 is TGTGCCAGAGAGAAGAAAACAGGGGACGAGCAGTACTTC. Its translation is CAREKKTGDEQYF.

The rearrangement joins TRBV7-2 to TRBJ1-1; 8 bases agree with TRBD1. The CDR3 runs to 16 residues. Germline V gene sequence: CDR1 SGHTA, CDR2 FQGNSA. V was pared by 0 bases and J by 5 bases, with 8 bases of the junction left unmatched. The CDR3 nucleotides read TGTGCCAGCAGCTTAGCGGGACAGGCCCCGAGAACTGAAGCTTTCTTT. It yields the protein CASSLAGQAPRTEAFF.

The genes are TRBV5-5 and TRBJ2-3; D remains unclear. Looked up from germline, CDR1 is SGHKS and CDR2 is YYEKEE (reference sequence). V shed 0 bases and J shed 6 bases, with 14 bases lying between them. The CDR3 extends over 15 amino acids. CDR3 DNA: TGTGCCAGCAGCTTGGGTGATAGTTCTGGTGATACGCAGTATTTT. Translated, it gives CASSLGDSSGDTQYF.

The chain is built from TRBV28 and TRBJ1-2, with 11 bases matching TRBD1. CDR3 length equals 15 residues. V lost 5 bases, J lost 3 bases, and 5 bases stayed unmatched. Germline V gene lookup returns CDR1 MDHEN and CDR2 SYDVKM. CDR3 loop: CASSPGQGADYGYTF. The CDR3 nucleotides are TGTGCCAGCAGTCCCGGACAGGGGGCTGACTATGGCTACACCTTC.

The chain has TRBV5-1 and TRBJ2-5, with a tentative D call TRBD2 (6 bases). The CDR3 consists of 14 residues. Per the germline V gene, CDR1 is SGHRS and CDR2 is YFSETQ. V lost 6 bases and J 1 base, leaving 13 bases between the germline ends. CDR3: CASKATGAQETQYF. In nucleotides, the CDR3 is TGCGCCAGCAAGGCCACGGGAGCCCAAGAGACCCAGTACTTC.

The CDR3 DNA reads TGCGCCAGCAGCTTGTTGGGGACAGGCAACGAGCAGTACTTC. It is translated as CASSLLGTGNEQYF. The V gene is TRBV5-1, the J gene TRBJ2-7, with 8 bases aligning to TRBD1. Germline CDR1 reads SGHRS; CDR2 reads YFSETQ. This CDR3 is built from 14 residues. Unmatched junction bases numbered 5, after V lost 1 base and J lost 5 bases.

V gene TRBV15 combines with J gene TRBJ2-3; 9 bases map to TRBD2. Trimming took 0 bases from V and 8 from J; bases not matched to a gene: 6. Germline V lookup: CDR1 LNHNV, CDR2 YYDKDF (reference sequence). The CDR3 is 15 residues long. The CDR3 DNA reads as TGTGCCACCAGCAGAGATGCGGGGGGGCCAGGTACGCAGTATTTT. Its translation: CATSRDAGGPGTQYF.

V usage is TRBV5-1 and J usage is TRBJ2-6; 7 nucleotides agree with TRBD1. V lost 5 bases, J lost 0 bases, and 5 bases stayed unmatched. The CDR3 is 16 amino acids. Germline CDR1 and CDR2: SGHRS and YFSETQ. The CDR3 DNA follows: TGCGCCAGCAGACCGGGACAGCTCTCTGGGGCCAACGTCCTGACTTTC. Amino acids: CASRPGQLSGANVLTF. Combining the CDR3 with reference TRBV5-1 and TRBJ2-6 gives the whole variable domain KAGVTQTPRYLIKTRGQQVTLSCSPISGHRSVSWYQQTPGQGLQFLFEYFSETQRNKGNFPGRFSGRQFSNSRSEMNVSTLELGDSALYLCASRPGQLSGANVLTFGAGSRLTVL.

The V call is TRBV5-6, the J call TRBJ2-7; 7 nucleotides align to TRBD1. The CDR3 is made up of 15 amino acids. Germline-derived CDR1 and CDR2 are SGHDT and YYEEEE. Unmatched junction bases numbered 14, after V lost 4 bases and J lost 7 bases. CDR3 amino acids: CASSLRDRGHREQYF. CDR3 coding DNA: TGTGCCAGCAGCCTCCGGGACAGAGGGCATCGGGAGCAGTACTTC.

The chain joins TRBV9 to TRBJ2-3, with 7 bases identical to TRBD2. The V segment lost 0 bases and the J segment 2 bases; nucleotides outside the gene matches: 18. Germline V lookup: CDR1 SGDLS, CDR2 YYNGEE. The CDR3 is 20 amino acids. The CDR3 region has the DNA TGTGCCAGCAGCGTAGTGCCCACCCCGGGGGGATTGGTTTCCACAGATACGCAGTATTTT. It is translated as CASSVVPTPGGLVSTDTQYF.

This chain links TRBV5-4 with TRBJ2-3; weak D call: TRBD2 (5 bases). The CDR3 totals 14 residues. Trimming shortened V by 9 bases and J by 2 bases, and 16 bases separated the two germline ends. In germline, CDR1 is SGHNT, CDR2 YYREEE (reference sequence). Here the CDR3 reads CATRGPLPTDTQYF. CDR3 DNA: TGTGCCACCCGCGGGCCGCTTCCCACAGATACGCAGTATTTT.

The chain has TRBV18 and TRBJ1-3, with D possibly TRBD1 on 6 matching bases. The length of the CDR3 is 18 residues. Germline V gene lookup returns CDR1 KGHSH and CDR2 LQKENI. V was clipped by 2 bases and J by 0 bases, with 17 bases between them. CDR3 sequence reads: CASSPVFAGATSGNTIYF. The CDR3, as DNA: TGTGCCAGCTCACCAGTTTTTGCGGGGGCGACCTCTGGAAACACCATATATTTT.

The rearrangement links TRBV7-2 to TRBJ2-3; TRBD2 matches at 8 bases. CDR3 size: 14 residues. Germline trimming cut 2 bases from V and 7 bases from J; bases unmatched to any gene: 5. The germline V gene has CDR1 SGHTA and CDR2 FQGNSA. Written as DNA, the CDR3 is TGTGCCAGCAGCTTATACGGGGGGGCAAATACGCAGTATTTT. This sequence encodes CASSLYGGANTQYF.

Concerning this clone: One end of the junction does not line up with germline, which may come from a read error. This chain joins TRBV5-1 and TRBJ1-6; tentatively, D is TRBD1 (6 bases). The CDR3 totals 14 residues. Looked up from germline, CDR1 is SGHRS and CDR2 is YFSETQ. CDR3 nucleotides: TGCGCCAGCAGGACCGGGGGGGACAATTCACTCCTCCACTTT. Its protein is CASRTGGDNSLLHF. Full variable domain (rest looked up from reference TRBV5-1 and TRBJ1-6): KAGVTQTPRYLIKTRGQQVTLSCSPISGHRSVSWYQQTPGQGLQFLFEYFSETQRNKGNFPGRFSGRQFSNSRSEMNVSTLELGDSALYLCASRTGGDNSLLHFGNGTRLTVT.

This chain connects TRBV9 to TRBJ2-2; no clear D gene. V dropped 1 base and J dropped 7 bases, with 5 bases sitting between them. The germline V gene encodes CDR1 SGDLS and CDR2 YYNGEE. The CDR3 sequence is 12 residues long. CDR3 sequence reads: CASSVTVGELFF. In DNA, the CDR3 is TGTGCCAGCAGCGTAACAGTCGGGGAGCTGTTTTTT. Full variable domain (remainder filled in from reference TRBV9 and TRBJ2-2): DSGVTQTPKHLITATGQRVTLRCSPRSGDLSVYWYQQSLDQGLQFLIQYYNGEERAKGNILERFSAQQFPDLHSELNLSSLELGDSALYFCASSVTVGELFFGEGSRLTVL.

The chain combines TRBV11-2 with TRBJ2-7, with 8 positions matching TRBD2. V was pared by 3 bases and J by 7 bases, with 11 bases of the junction left unmatched. Germline V gene lookup returns CDR1 SGHAT and CDR2 FQNNGV. The CDR3 has 15 amino acids. CDR3 bases: TGTGCCAGCAGCTTCGTCGGGATAGCGGGAATGGAGCAGTACTTC. Protein product: CASSFVGIAGMEQYF.

The chain has TRBV7-3 and TRBJ2-5, with a possible D match to TRBD2 (5 bases). CDR1 is SGHTA, CDR2 FQGTGA, per germline. Trimming pared 6 bases from V and 5 bases from J, leaving 16 bases between. This CDR3 comprises 14 residues. The CDR3 sequence: CASSQTPRGETQYF. CDR3 bases: TGTGCCAGCAGTCAAACGCCCCGCGGGGAGACCCAGTACTTC. The full variable domain, its missing parts supplied by reference TRBV7-3 and TRBJ2-5, is GAGVSQTPSNKVTEKGKYVELRCDPISGHTALYWYRQSLGQGPEFLIYFQGTGAADDSGLPNDRFFAVRPEGSVSTLKIQRTERGDSAVYLCASSQTPRGETQYFGPGTRLLVL.

This chain uses TRBV10-3 with TRBJ2-3; 10 bases are a match to TRBD2. Germline V gives CDR1 ENHRY, CDR2 SYGVKD. This CDR3 comprises 16 residues. J gave up 6 bases and V 6 bases, and 12 bases lay outside the gene matches. In DNA form, the CDR3 reads TGTGCCATCAGCCTAGCGGGAGTGACTAATGGGGATACGCAGTATTTT. Translating it yields CAISLAGVTNGDTQYF.

The chain is built from TRBV11-3 and TRBJ1-1; 7 bases fit TRBD1. Unmatched junction bases numbered 3, after V lost 3 bases and J lost 2 bases. In germline, CDR1 is SGHNT, CDR2 YENEEA. This CDR3 is built from 14 residues. The CDR3, as DNA: TGTGCCAGCAGCTTCTGGGACAGTAACACTGAAGCTTTCTTT. It is translated as CASSFWDSNTEAFF.

The chain combines TRBV4-3 with TRBJ1-6; D remains unclear. Germline V lookup: CDR1 LGHNA, CDR2 YSLEER. The CDR3 is 15 amino acids. The V and J ends lost 0 bases and 9 bases respectively, with 12 bases between them. The DNA of the CDR3 is TGCGCCAGCAGCCAAGACGGACTGAGTAGTTCACCCCTCCACTTT. Translation: CASSQDGLSSSPLHF.

CDR3 sequence reads: CASSLLRPGDGTEAFF. Here the CDR3 DNA reads TGTGCCAGCAGCTTACTCCGGCCAGGGGATGGCACTGAAGCTTTCTTT. The rearrangement joins TRBV7-9 to TRBJ1-1; D is possibly TRBD1 (6 bases). This CDR3 has 16 residues. V gave up 2 bases and J gave up 4 bases, with 17 bases separating them. Germline V gene sequence: CDR1 SEHNR, CDR2 FQNEAQ (reference sequence).

The CDR3 is CASSAAIGLANEQYF. The CDR3 DNA reads as TGTGCCAGCAGCGCCGCCATTGGACTAGCGAACGAGCAGTACTTC. This rearrangement joins TRBV9 to TRBJ2-7, with 9 positions matching TRBD2. Germline CDR1 is SGDLS and CDR2 is YYNGEE. V shed 3 bases, J shed 5 bases, and the junction held 9 bases outside the gene matches. The CDR3 sequence is 15 residues long. The full variable domain, completed using reference TRBV9 and TRBJ2-7, is DSGVTQTPKHLITATGQRVTLRCSPRSGDLSVYWYQQSLDQGLQFLIQYYNGEERAKGNILERFSAQQFPDLHSELNLSSLELGDSALYFCASSAAIGLANEQYFGPGTRLTVT.

The V gene is TRBV29-1, the J gene TRBJ2-2, with unresolved D. Between the trimmed V and J ends, which lost 0 bases and 5 bases, there was a span of 7 bases. This CDR3 contains 13 residues. Per the germline V gene, CDR1 is SQVTM and CDR2 is ANQGSEA. In nucleotides, the CDR3 is TGCAGCGTTGAAGACACGGTAACCGGGGAGCTGTTTTTT. Translated, it gives CSVEDTVTGELFF.

The V and J genes are TRBV6-1 and TRBJ1-1, with D maybe TRBD1 (6 bases). V was trimmed by 9 bases and J by 4 bases, leaving 12 bases between them. The CDR3 has 12 residues. Germline V gene data show CDR1 as MNHNS and CDR2 as SASEGT. The CDR3 bases are TGTGCCAGTGGGGGGGCGCGCACTGAAGCTTTCTTT. This sequence encodes CASGGARTEAFF.

V and J are TRBV5-1 and TRBJ2-7; 10 bases fit TRBD1. Germline CDR1 reads SGHRS; CDR2 reads YFSETQ. This CDR3 is 15 amino acids long. With 0 bases clipped from V and 7 bases from J, the junction kept 7 bases outside the gene matches. CDR3 region: CASSLGTGGNWEQYF. The CDR3 DNA follows: TGCGCCAGCAGCTTGGGGACAGGGGGTAATTGGGAGCAGTACTTC.

This chain joins TRBV7-3 and TRBJ2-3; D possibly corresponds to TRBD1 (6 bases). This CDR3 has 17 residues. Germline V lookup: CDR1 SGHTA, CDR2 FQGTGA. The ends were cut back, 10 bases at V and 5 bases at J, with 28 bases in the middle. The CDR3 DNA sequence: TGTGCCACCTCCCCACTTACCGGGACCAGGGGACGAGATACGCAGTATTTT. It specifies CATSPLTGTRGRDTQYF. Filled out from reference TRBV7-3 and TRBJ2-3, the complete variable domain reads GAGVSQTPSNKVTEKGKYVELRCDPISGHTALYWYRQSLGQGPEFLIYFQGTGAADDSGLPNDRFFAVRPEGSVSTLKIQRTERGDSAVYLCATSPLTGTRGRDTQYFGPGTRLTVL.

The V gene is TRBV29-1, the J gene TRBJ1-1; 9 bases agree with TRBD1. This CDR3 contains 12 residues. The germline CDR1 and CDR2 sequences are SQVTM and ANQGSEA. V lost 6 bases, J lost 5 bases, and 4 bases stayed unmatched. In DNA form, the CDR3 reads TGCAGCGTCCGCGGGACAGGGACTGAAGCTTTCTTT. This translates into CSVRGTGTEAFF.

The rearrangement uses TRBV6-1 and TRBJ2-1; TRBD1 matches at 7 bases. The CDR3 runs to 15 residues. The germline V gene has CDR1 MNHNS and CDR2 SASEGT. Trimming took 5 bases from V and 4 from J; bases not matched to a gene: 8. In DNA form, the CDR3 reads TGTGCCAGCAGTCCTTCCGGGACAGCGTACAATGAGCAGTTCTTC. As protein: CASSPSGTAYNEQFF.

The chain combines TRBV11-2 with TRBJ1-5; possibly TRBD1 for D (6 bases). Germline lookup yields CDR1 SGHAT and CDR2 FQNNGV. With 5 bases removed from V and 0 bases from J, the gap between germline ends came to 11 bases. This CDR3 contains 15 residues. CDR3 coding DNA: TGTGCCAGCAGCCAAGGACAGTATAGCAATCAGCCCCAGCATTTT. Its protein product is CASSQGQYSNQPQHF. Based on the CDR3 plus reference TRBV11-2 and TRBJ1-5, the full variable domain is EAGVAQSPRYKIIEKRQSVAFWCNPISGHATLYWYQQILGQGPKLLIQFQNNGVVDDSQLPKDRFSAERLKGVDSTLKIQPAKLEDSAVYLCASSQGQYSNQPQHFGDGTRLSIL.